This entry concerns a single T cell receptor (beta chain). The data are from a study of control samples from healthy donors and cancer patients. The trim removed 2 bases at V and 7 bases at J, leaving 9 bases unmatched. Germline CDR1 and CDR2: SGHKS and YYEKEE (reference sequence). The CDR3 has 15 residues. Measured with immunoSEQ multiplex PCR; TCRdb has only the in-frame clones, and not every one. The table has 110,000 to 150,000 clones, roughly 90% seen once. The chain carries TRBV5-5 and TRBJ2-7, with TRBD2 matching over 10 bases. The sample was blood. This sequence originates from a man between 25 and 39 years old in good health. The CDR3 nucleotides are TGTGCCAGCAGCTTCCTTCCTAGCGGGGGTTGGGAGCAGTACTTC. This codes for CASSFLPSGGWEQYF.